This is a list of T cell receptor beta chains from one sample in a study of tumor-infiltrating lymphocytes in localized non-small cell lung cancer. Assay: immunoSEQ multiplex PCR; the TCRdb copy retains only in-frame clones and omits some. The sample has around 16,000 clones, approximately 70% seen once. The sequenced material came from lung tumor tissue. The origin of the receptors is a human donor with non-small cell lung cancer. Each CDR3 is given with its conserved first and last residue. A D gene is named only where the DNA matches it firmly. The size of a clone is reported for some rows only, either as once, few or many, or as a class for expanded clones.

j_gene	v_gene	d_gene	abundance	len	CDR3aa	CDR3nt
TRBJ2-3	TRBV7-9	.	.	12	CASSLSVDTQYF	TGTGCCAGCAGCTTATCGGTAGATACGCAGTATTTT
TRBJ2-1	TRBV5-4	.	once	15	CASSSTQDSYNEQFF	TGTGCCAGCAGCTCTACACAGGACTCTTACAATGAGCAGTTCTTC
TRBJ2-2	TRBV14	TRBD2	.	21	CASIPQPGLAGGPGGTGELFF	TGTGCCAGCATACCCCAACCGGGACTAGCGGGAGGGCCGGGGGGCACCGGGGAGCTGTTTTTT
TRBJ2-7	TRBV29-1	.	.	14	CSVTIRTDTYEQYF	TGCAGCGTGACGATCCGGACAGACACCTACGAGCAGTACTTC
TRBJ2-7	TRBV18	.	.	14	CASSQGWGDYEQYF	TGTGCCAGCTCACAGGGATGGGGGGACTACGAGCAGTACTTC
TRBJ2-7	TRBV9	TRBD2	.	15	CASSVEGGKTYEQYF	TGTGCCAGCAGCGTAGAGGGAGGGAAAACCTACGAGCAGTACTTC
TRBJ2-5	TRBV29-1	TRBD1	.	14	CSVVLATGVETQYF	TGCAGCGTTGTCTTGGCGACAGGGGTAGAGACCCAGTACTTC
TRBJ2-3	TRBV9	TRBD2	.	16	CASSAGLAGAGDTQYF	TGTGCCAGCAGCGCGGGACTAGCGGGAGCGGGGGATACGCAGTATTTT
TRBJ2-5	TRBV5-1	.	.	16	CASSLWAGGVQETQYF	TGCGCCAGCAGCTTGTGGGCAGGGGGGGTCCAAGAGACCCAGTACTTC
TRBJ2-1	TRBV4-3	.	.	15	CASSQDQGSYNEQFF	TGCGCCAGCAGCCAAGATCAGGGGTCCTACAATGAGCAGTTCTTC
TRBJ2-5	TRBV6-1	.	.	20	CASSEVSPGRQGAGQETQYF	TGTGCCAGCAGTGAAGTATCCCCGGGGCGGCAGGGCGCAGGGCAAGAGACCCAGTACTTC
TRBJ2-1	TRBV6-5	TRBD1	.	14	CASSDQGAYNEQFF	TGTGCCAGCAGCGACCAGGGGGCCTACAATGAGCAGTTCTTC
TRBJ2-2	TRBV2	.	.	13	CASSVDTSGELFF	TGTGCCAGCAGTGTCGATACGTCCGGGGAGCTGTTTTTT
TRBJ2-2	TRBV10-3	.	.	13	CAISASGTGELFF	TGTGCCATCAGTGCGTCCGGGACCGGGGAGCTGTTTTTT
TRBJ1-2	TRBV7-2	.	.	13	CASSSPGDYGYTF	TGTGCCAGCAGCTCCCCAGGGGACTATGGCTACACCTTC
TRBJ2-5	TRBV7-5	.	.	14	CASSLTSGTETQYF	TGTGCCAGCAGCCTGACTAGCGGGACAGAGACCCAGTACTTC
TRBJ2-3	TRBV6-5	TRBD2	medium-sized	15	CASSTLADRADTQYF	TGTGCCAGCAGTACCCTAGCGGATCGCGCAGATACGCAGTATTTT
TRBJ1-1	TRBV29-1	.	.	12	CSVGAQNTEAFF	TGCAGCGTTGGGGCCCAGAACACTGAGGCTTTCTTT
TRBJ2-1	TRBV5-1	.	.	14	CASSLDRDDDEQFF	TGCGCCAGCAGCTTGGACAGGGACGACGATGAGCAGTTCTTC
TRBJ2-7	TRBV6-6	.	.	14	CASSSQGSGYEQYF	TGTGCCAGCAGTTCACAGGGTTCGGGTTACGAGCAGTACTTC
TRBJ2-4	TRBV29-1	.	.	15	CSVLRDTVAKNIQYF	TGCAGCGTTCTCCGGGACACCGTAGCCAAAAACATTCAGTACTTC
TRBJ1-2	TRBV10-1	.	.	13	CASSDYRAYGYTF	TGCGCCAGCAGCGACTACAGGGCCTATGGCTACACCTTC
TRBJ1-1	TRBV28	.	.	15	CASSSLGQANTEAFF	TGTGCCAGCAGTTCTTTGGGGCAGGCGAACACTGAAGCTTTCTTT
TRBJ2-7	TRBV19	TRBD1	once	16	CASSLDWTGYLKEQYF	TGTGCCAGTAGCCTCGACTGGACAGGATATTTGAAGGAGCAGTACTTC
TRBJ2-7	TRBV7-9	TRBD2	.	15	CASSLGSGKTYEQYF	TGTGCCAGCAGCTTAGGTAGCGGGAAGACCTACGAGCAGTACTTC
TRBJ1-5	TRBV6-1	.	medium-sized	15	CASIPVGSSNQPQHF	TGTGCCAGCATTCCCGTGGGGAGTAGCAATCAGCCCCAGCATTTT
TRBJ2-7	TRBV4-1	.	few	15	CASSQAEAPLQEQYF	TGCGCCAGCAGCCAAGCGGAGGCCCCGCTACAGGAGCAGTACTTC
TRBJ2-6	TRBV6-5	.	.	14	CASSKDSGANVLTF	TGTGCCAGCAGCAAGGACTCTGGGGCCAACGTCCTGACTTTC
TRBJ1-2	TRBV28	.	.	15	CASSLGGTTNYGYTF	TGTGCCAGCAGTTTAGGTGGGACAACGAACTATGGCTACACCTTC
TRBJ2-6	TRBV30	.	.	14	CAWSVSRGSSVLTF	TGTGCCTGGAGTGTAAGCCGGGGGTCCAGCGTCCTGACTTTC
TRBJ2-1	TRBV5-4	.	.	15	CASSYREDRRNEQFF	TGTGCCAGCAGCTACAGGGAGGATCGGAGGAATGAGCAGTTCTTC
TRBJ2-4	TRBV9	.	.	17	CASSRGGRQTGKNIQYF	TGTGCCAGCAGCAGAGGGGGGCGGCAAACAGGCAAAAACATTCAGTACTTC
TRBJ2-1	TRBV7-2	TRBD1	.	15	CASSPPGGSHGEQFF	TGTGCCAGCAGCCCCCCAGGGGGTTCCCATGGTGAGCAGTTCTTC
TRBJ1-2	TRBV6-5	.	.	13	CASSAREDYGYTF	TGTGCCAGCAGTGCAAGGGAGGACTATGGCTACACCTTC
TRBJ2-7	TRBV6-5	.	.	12	CASSPTSYEQYF	TGTGCCAGCAGCCCTACTAGTTACGAGCAGTACTTC
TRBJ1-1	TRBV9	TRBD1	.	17	CASSATGQPYLNTEAFF	TGTGCCAGCAGCGCGACGGGACAGCCCTACTTGAACACTGAAGCTTTCTTT
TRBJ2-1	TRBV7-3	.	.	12	CASSLNANEQFF	TGTGCCAGCAGCTTAAATGCCAATGAGCAGTTCTTC